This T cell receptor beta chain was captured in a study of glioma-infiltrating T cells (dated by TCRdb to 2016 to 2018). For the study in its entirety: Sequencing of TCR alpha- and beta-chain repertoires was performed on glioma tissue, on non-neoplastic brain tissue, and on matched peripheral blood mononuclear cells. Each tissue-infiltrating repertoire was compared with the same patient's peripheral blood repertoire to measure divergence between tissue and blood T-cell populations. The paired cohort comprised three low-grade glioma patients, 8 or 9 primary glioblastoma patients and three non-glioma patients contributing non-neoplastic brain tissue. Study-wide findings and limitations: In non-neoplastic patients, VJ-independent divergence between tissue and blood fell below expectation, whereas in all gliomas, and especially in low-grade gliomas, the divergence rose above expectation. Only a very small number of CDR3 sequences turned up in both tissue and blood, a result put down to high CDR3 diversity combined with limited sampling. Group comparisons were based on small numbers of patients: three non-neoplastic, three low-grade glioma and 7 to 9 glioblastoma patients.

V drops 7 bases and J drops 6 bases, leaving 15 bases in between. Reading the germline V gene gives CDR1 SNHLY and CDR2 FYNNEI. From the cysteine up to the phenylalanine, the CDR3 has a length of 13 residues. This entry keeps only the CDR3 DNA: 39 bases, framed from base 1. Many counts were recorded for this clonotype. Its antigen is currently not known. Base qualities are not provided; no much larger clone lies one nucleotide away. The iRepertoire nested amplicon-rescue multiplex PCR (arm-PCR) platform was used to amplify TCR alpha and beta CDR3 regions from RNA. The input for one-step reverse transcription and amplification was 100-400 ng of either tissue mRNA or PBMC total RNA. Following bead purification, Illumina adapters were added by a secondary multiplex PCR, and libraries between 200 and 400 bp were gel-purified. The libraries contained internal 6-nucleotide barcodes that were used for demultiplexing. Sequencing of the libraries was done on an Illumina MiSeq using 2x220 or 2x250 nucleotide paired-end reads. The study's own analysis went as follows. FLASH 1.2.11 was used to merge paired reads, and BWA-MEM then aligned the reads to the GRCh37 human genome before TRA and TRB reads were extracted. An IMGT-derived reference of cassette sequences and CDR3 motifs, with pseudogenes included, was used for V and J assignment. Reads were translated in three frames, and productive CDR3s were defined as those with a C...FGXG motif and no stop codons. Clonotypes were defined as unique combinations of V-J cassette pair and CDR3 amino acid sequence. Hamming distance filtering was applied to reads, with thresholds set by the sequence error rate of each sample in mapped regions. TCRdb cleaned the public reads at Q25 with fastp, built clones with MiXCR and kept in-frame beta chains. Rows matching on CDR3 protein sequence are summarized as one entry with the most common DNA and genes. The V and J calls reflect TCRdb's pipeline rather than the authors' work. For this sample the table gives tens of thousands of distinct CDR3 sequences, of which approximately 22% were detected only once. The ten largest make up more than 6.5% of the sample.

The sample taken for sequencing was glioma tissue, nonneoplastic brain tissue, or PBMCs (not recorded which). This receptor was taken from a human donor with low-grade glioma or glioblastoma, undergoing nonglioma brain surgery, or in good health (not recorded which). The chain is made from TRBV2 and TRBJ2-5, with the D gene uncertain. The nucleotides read TGTGCCAGCAACCCGGATGAACAACAGACCCAGTACTTC. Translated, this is CASNPDEQQTQYF. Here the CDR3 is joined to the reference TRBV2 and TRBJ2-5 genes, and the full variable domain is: EPEVTQTPSHQVTQMGQEVILRCVPISNHLYFYWYRQILGQKVEFLVSFYNNEISEKSEIFDDQFSVERPDGSNFTLKIRSTKLEDSAMYFCASNPDEQQTQYFGPGTRLLVL.